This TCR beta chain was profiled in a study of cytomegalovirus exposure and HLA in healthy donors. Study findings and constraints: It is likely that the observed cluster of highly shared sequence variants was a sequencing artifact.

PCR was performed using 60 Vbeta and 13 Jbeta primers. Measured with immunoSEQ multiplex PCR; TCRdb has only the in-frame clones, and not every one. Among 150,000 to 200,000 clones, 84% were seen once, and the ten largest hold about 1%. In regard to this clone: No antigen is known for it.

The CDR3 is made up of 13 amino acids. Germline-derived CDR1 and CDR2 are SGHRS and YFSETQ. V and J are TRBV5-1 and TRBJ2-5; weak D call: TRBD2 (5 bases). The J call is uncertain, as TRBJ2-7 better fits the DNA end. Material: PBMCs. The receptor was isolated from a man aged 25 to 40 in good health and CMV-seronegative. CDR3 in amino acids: CASSLSGSNEQYF. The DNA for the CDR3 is TGCGCCAGCAGCTTGTCGGGGTCGAACGAGCAGTACTTC.